A selection of T cell receptor beta chains follows, all from one sample in a study of Graves' ophthalmopathy and Graves' hyperthyroidism. TCRdb re-analysed the multiplex PCR reads in MiXCR, keeping a single row per CDR3 protein. Of approximately 210,000 distinct CDR3 sequences listed, about 22% are singletons. The sequencing sample was made of peripheral blood. Receptor source: a woman between 50 and 59 years old with Graves' ophthalmopathy. Each CDR3 is given with its conserved first and last residue. A D gene is named only where the DNA matches it firmly. Clone sizes are given selectively: once, few, many, or a class where the clone is expanded.

j_gene: TRBJ2-2
v_gene: TRBV9
d_gene: NA
abundance: NA
CDR3nt: TGTGCCAGCAGCGGACGACAGGCCGGGGAGCTGTTTTTT
CDR3aa: CASSGRQAGELFF

j_gene: TRBJ2-7
v_gene: TRBV27
d_gene: TRBD1
abundance: many
CDR3nt: TGTGCCAGCAGCAGGACAGGGGCCTACGAGCAGTACTTC
CDR3aa: CASSRTGAYEQYF

j_gene: TRBJ1-3
v_gene: TRBV28
d_gene: NA
abundance: NA
CDR3nt: TGTGCCAGCCGCCTGGAGGGAAGCTCTGGAAACACCATATATTTT
CDR3aa: CASRLEGSSGNTIYF

j_gene: TRBJ2-5
v_gene: TRBV30
d_gene: TRBD1
abundance: many
CDR3nt: TGTGCCTGGATCCGACAGGGAGAGGAGACCCAGTACTTC
CDR3aa: CAWIRQGEETQYF

j_gene: TRBJ2-7
v_gene: TRBV6-5
d_gene: TRBD2
abundance: many
CDR3nt: TGTGCCAGCAGTTCCGGGAGCGGGAGGGTCAACGAGCAGTACTTC
CDR3aa: CASSSGSGRVNEQYF

j_gene: TRBJ2-5
v_gene: TRBV6-1
d_gene: NA
abundance: many
CDR3nt: TGTGCCAGCAGTGAAGGTGGTAGCGGAGCCCAGACCCAGTACTTC
CDR3aa: CASSEGGSGAQTQYF

j_gene: TRBJ2-7
v_gene: TRBV12-3/TRBV12-4
d_gene: NA
abundance: many
CDR3nt: TGTGCCAGCAGTTTGGAGAGGAGGTACGAGCAGTACTTC
CDR3aa: CASSLERRYEQYF

j_gene: TRBJ2-2
v_gene: TRBV7-2
d_gene: TRBD2
abundance: few
CDR3nt: TGTGCCAGCAGCCTGAAGCGGGGGGCCACCGGGGAGCTGTTTTTT
CDR3aa: CASSLKRGATGELFF

j_gene: TRBJ1-2
v_gene: TRBV19
d_gene: NA
abundance: many
CDR3nt: TGTGCCAGTAGTCTGCAGGGACCTAACTATGGCTACACCTTC
CDR3aa: CASSLQGPNYGYTF

j_gene: TRBJ2-3
v_gene: TRBV4-2
d_gene: NA
abundance: many
CDR3nt: TGTGCCAGCAGCCAAGGGGACGACATGGACACAGATACGCAGTATTTT
CDR3aa: CASSQGDDMDTDTQYF

j_gene: TRBJ1-5
v_gene: TRBV6-5
d_gene: TRBD1
abundance: many
CDR3nt: TGTGCCAGCAGTTTAGGGACAGAGCAGCCCCAGCATTTT
CDR3aa: CASSLGTEQPQHF

j_gene: TRBJ1-1
v_gene: TRBV20-1
d_gene: NA
abundance: many
CDR3nt: TGCAGTGCTAGAGAGGGGGGGGGCGCGGGGAACACTGAAGCTTTCTTT
CDR3aa: CSAREGGGAGNTEAFF

j_gene: TRBJ1-6
v_gene: TRBV19
d_gene: NA
abundance: NA
CDR3nt: TGTGCCAGTAGTATAGAAACAGACTACCGGAGCTCCTATAATTCAACCCTCCACTTT
CDR3aa: CASSIETDYRSSYNSTLHF

j_gene: TRBJ2-5
v_gene: TRBV11-2
d_gene: NA
abundance: many
CDR3nt: TGTGCCAGCACCTCCCAGCAGGGCGTGGAGACCCAGTACTTC
CDR3aa: CASTSQQGVETQYF

j_gene: TRBJ2-2
v_gene: TRBV28
d_gene: TRBD2
abundance: few
CDR3nt: TGTGCCAGCAGCCCCATGGGGCTAGCGGGAGAGGGCACCGGGGAGCTGTTTTTT
CDR3aa: CASSPMGLAGEGTGELFF

j_gene: TRBJ1-1
v_gene: TRBV7-2
d_gene: TRBD1
abundance: many
CDR3nt: TGTGCCAGCAGCTCGTCGGGACAGGGGATAACTGAAGCTTTCTTT
CDR3aa: CASSSSGQGITEAFF

j_gene: TRBJ2-4
v_gene: TRBV12-3/TRBV12-4
d_gene: TRBD1
abundance: many
CDR3nt: TGTGCCAGCAGGAGGGACCGGACAGGGCCGAACATTCAGTACTTC
CDR3aa: CASRRDRTGPNIQYF

j_gene: TRBJ1-6
v_gene: TRBV12-3/TRBV12-4
d_gene: NA
abundance: many
CDR3nt: TGTGCCAGCAGTCTCGTTCAGGGGAACTCACCCCTCCACTTT
CDR3aa: CASSLVQGNSPLHF

j_gene: TRBJ2-7
v_gene: TRBV7-2
d_gene: TRBD1
abundance: many
CDR3nt: TGTGCCAGCAGCTCTTTGGACAGGCCCTACGAGCAGTACTTC
CDR3aa: CASSSLDRPYEQYF

j_gene: TRBJ2-7
v_gene: TRBV20-1
d_gene: TRBD2
abundance: many
CDR3nt: TGCAGTGCTACGCCGATCGGACTAGCGGTCTACGAGCAGTACTTC
CDR3aa: CSATPIGLAVYEQYF

j_gene: TRBJ1-5
v_gene: TRBV28
d_gene: NA
abundance: NA
CDR3nt: TGTGCCAGCAGGCCAAGGGGGGAAGGGAATCAGCCCCAGCATTTT
CDR3aa: CASRPRGEGNQPQHF

j_gene: TRBJ2-2
v_gene: TRBV6-1
d_gene: TRBD1
abundance: many
CDR3nt: TGTGCCAGCAGTGAAATGTGGGGACAGGGGGCTCACGGGGAGCTGTTTTTT
CDR3aa: CASSEMWGQGAHGELFF

j_gene: TRBJ1-1
v_gene: TRBV27
d_gene: TRBD1
abundance: many
CDR3nt: TGTGCCAGCAGTAAACAGACAGGGGACACTGAAGCTTTCTTT
CDR3aa: CASSKQTGDTEAFF

j_gene: TRBJ1-5
v_gene: TRBV9
d_gene: NA
abundance: many
CDR3nt: TGTGCCAGCAGCGTGGGGGGACAATCCGAGCCCCAGCATTTT
CDR3aa: CASSVGGQSEPQHF

j_gene: TRBJ2-2
v_gene: TRBV5-1
d_gene: NA
abundance: NA
CDR3nt: TGCGCCAGCAGTGGGGAGACGGCCGGGGAGCTGTTTTTT
CDR3aa: CASSGETAGELFF

j_gene: TRBJ2-7
v_gene: TRBV2
d_gene: TRBD2
abundance: NA
CDR3nt: TGTGCCAGCAGTTTAAAGGCGGGAGGCCCCCTCGAGCAGTACTTC
CDR3aa: CASSLKAGGPLEQYF

j_gene: TRBJ2-5
v_gene: TRBV7-2
d_gene: TRBD2
abundance: NA
CDR3nt: TGTGCCAGCAGCCTCCAACTAGCGGGGGGGCCCGAGACCCAGTACTTC
CDR3aa: CASSLQLAGGPETQYF

j_gene: TRBJ2-7
v_gene: TRBV2
d_gene: NA
abundance: many
CDR3nt: TGTGCCAGCAACGGGGCGTTCTCCTACGAGCAGTACTTC
CDR3aa: CASNGAFSYEQYF

j_gene: TRBJ2-2
v_gene: TRBV20-1
d_gene: TRBD2
abundance: many
CDR3nt: TGCAGTGCTCGAAAACGGACTAGCGGGAGTCTCAACACCGGGGAGCTGTTTTTT
CDR3aa: CSARKRTSGSLNTGELFF

j_gene: TRBJ1-5
v_gene: TRBV6-2/TRBV6-3
d_gene: NA
abundance: many
CDR3nt: TGTGCCAGCAGTTACTTGGCGGGTAGCAATCAGCCCCAGCATTTT
CDR3aa: CASSYLAGSNQPQHF

j_gene: TRBJ2-1
v_gene: TRBV9
d_gene: TRBD2
abundance: NA
CDR3nt: TGTGCCAGCAGCGTAGACGGGAGGGCCGCGAATGAGCAGTTCTTC
CDR3aa: CASSVDGRAANEQFF

j_gene: TRBJ2-5
v_gene: TRBV2
d_gene: TRBD1
abundance: many
CDR3nt: TGTGCCAGCACCCCATCCGAGGGGGCAGGGGAGACCCAGTACTTC
CDR3aa: CASTPSEGAGETQYF

j_gene: TRBJ2-1
v_gene: TRBV24-1
d_gene: TRBD2
abundance: NA
CDR3nt: TGTGCCACCAGTGATCCCGAGTTAGTAGCGGGTAATGAGCAGTTCTTC
CDR3aa: CATSDPELVAGNEQFF

j_gene: TRBJ2-5
v_gene: TRBV7-3
d_gene: TRBD2
abundance: few
CDR3nt: TGTGCCAGCAGCCGGGGACTAGCGGGAGGGCCGGAAGAGACCCAGTACTTC
CDR3aa: CASSRGLAGGPEETQYF

j_gene: TRBJ2-7
v_gene: TRBV7-9
d_gene: TRBD2
abundance: many
CDR3nt: TGTGCCAGCAGCTTAGGATTAGCGGGAGTAGGAGAGCAGTACTTC
CDR3aa: CASSLGLAGVGEQYF

j_gene: TRBJ2-7
v_gene: TRBV7-8
d_gene: NA
abundance: many
CDR3nt: TGTGCCAGCAGCTTACGGGTAGCGCAACCTTACGAGCAGTACTTC
CDR3aa: CASSLRVAQPYEQYF

j_gene: TRBJ2-2
v_gene: TRBV12-3/TRBV12-4
d_gene: TRBD1
abundance: many
CDR3nt: TGTGCCAGCAGTCGGACAGGGGGCGCCGCCGGGGAGCTGTTTTTT
CDR3aa: CASSRTGGAAGELFF

j_gene: TRBJ1-5
v_gene: TRBV20-1
d_gene: NA
abundance: many
CDR3nt: TGCAGTGCTAGAATTCTGGGTGCTTATAGCAATCAGCCCCAGCATTTT
CDR3aa: CSARILGAYSNQPQHF

j_gene: TRBJ2-7
v_gene: TRBV19
d_gene: TRBD2
abundance: many
CDR3nt: TGTGCCAGTAGTGGGGGACTACTCCCCTACGAGCAGTACTTC
CDR3aa: CASSGGLLPYEQYF

j_gene: TRBJ2-7
v_gene: TRBV2
d_gene: NA
abundance: many
CDR3nt: TGTGCCAGCGTAGGGGGAAGAGTGCAGTACTTC
CDR3aa: CASVGGRVQYF

j_gene: TRBJ2-4
v_gene: TRBV24-1
d_gene: TRBD1
abundance: few
CDR3nt: TGTGCCACCAGTGATCCGGGACAGGGGACCAAAAACATTCAGTACTTC
CDR3aa: CATSDPGQGTKNIQYF

j_gene: TRBJ1-1
v_gene: TRBV6-5
d_gene: NA
abundance: NA
CDR3nt: TGTGCCAGCAGTTTCGGGTTGTTGGCTTTCTTT
CDR3aa: CASSFGLLAFF

j_gene: TRBJ1-1
v_gene: TRBV20-1
d_gene: NA
abundance: many
CDR3nt: TGCAGTGCTAGTCAAGGGGCTGCTGAAGCTTTCTTT
CDR3aa: CSASQGAAEAFF

j_gene: TRBJ2-6
v_gene: TRBV6-2/TRBV6-3
d_gene: NA
abundance: many
CDR3nt: TGTGCCAGCATCGCGGCAGGTGGGGCCAACGTCCTGACTTTC
CDR3aa: CASIAAGGANVLTF

j_gene: TRBJ1-1
v_gene: TRBV6-5
d_gene: NA
abundance: many
CDR3nt: TGTGCCAGCAGTTATACCCGACAGCCGAACACTGAAGCTTTCTTT
CDR3aa: CASSYTRQPNTEAFF

j_gene: TRBJ2-2
v_gene: TRBV7-8
d_gene: NA
abundance: many
CDR3nt: TGTGCCAGCAGCTTAGGGTCGACGGGACCGAACACCGGGGAGCTGTTTTTT
CDR3aa: CASSLGSTGPNTGELFF